This T cell receptor beta chain was recovered during a study of neurological immune-mediated disorders. Time point defined: longitudinal time-point 2. One entry per CDR3 protein results from TCRdb running MiXCR on the 5' RACE reads. The sample shows tens of thousands of distinct CDR3 sequences, roughly 13% of them seen only once. This clonotype showed up many times. This TCR was sampled from a female donor with HTLV-1-associated myelopathy (HAM/TSP). The sequenced material came from PBMCs.

CDR3 in amino acids: CASSPAGSSATDTQYF. The DNA of the CDR3 is TGTGCCAGCTCACCAGCGGGGTCATCAGCCACAGATACGCAGTATTTT. The V call is TRBV18, the J call TRBJ2-3; a possible D gene is TRBD2 (6 bases). The germline CDR1 and CDR2 sequences are KGHSH and LQKENI. With 2 bases removed from V and 2 bases from J, the gap between germline ends came to 14 bases. This CDR3 comprises 16 residues.